This T cell receptor beta chain emerged from a study of T cells after yellow fever vaccination. General observations from the study: Clones that expanded after primary vaccination mostly reappeared after the booster (approximately 96% CD4, approximately 89% CD8). The secondary T-cell response peaked on day 5, not day 15, but was weaker. There was a small share of clonotypes that showed up in both the CD4 and CD8 compartments.

Comments on this clonotype: Its cognate antigen is unknown.

J gave up 5 bases and V 5 bases, and 11 bases lay outside the gene matches. The CDR3 has 15 residues. Germline values: CDR1 MNHNS, CDR2 SASEGT. Each CDR3 protein is one row after TCRdb ran MiXCR on the 5' RACE reads. The table lists around 530,000 distinct CDR3 sequences, about a sixth of them singletons. The specimen comprised PBMCs, sampled 4 to 6 days after the first yellow fever vaccination. The clonotype originates from a man aged 18-30 years who received the YFV17D yellow fever vaccine. The chain has TRBV6-1 and TRBJ1-2, with TRBD1 matching 7 bases. The CDR3: CASSPGTVDLYGYTF. CDR3 nucleotides: TGTGCCAGCAGTCCCGGGACAGTCGACCTGTATGGCTACACCTTC.